What follows is one T cell receptor (beta chain) and its context. The target antigen is unknown. The data originate from a study of T cell responses to AZD1222 COVID-19 vaccine. Overall study results and limits: Sampled repertoires all dated from after the peak T cell response. The donor cohort was predominantly white British with a female majority, and clonal diversity may have been underestimated.

The length of the CDR3 is 15 residues. V trimming: 5 bases; J trimming: 2 bases; junction bases outside the gene matches: 7. CDR1 is KGHDR and CDR2 is SFDVKD in the germline V gene. Profiled with immunoSEQ multiplex PCR; TCRdb holds only in-frame clones, not every one. The sample consists of some 130,000 clones, 90% of them appearing once. This TCR was sampled from an adult in good health. The chain uses TRBV24-1 and TRBJ1-2, with 7 bases that match TRBD1. Material: peripheral blood, obtained on day 0 of AZD1222 vaccination. The CDR3 loop is CATSGPRDSNYGYTF. In DNA, the CDR3 is TGTGCCACCAGTGGCCCCCGGGACAGCAACTATGGCTACACCTTC.